This T cell receptor beta chain comes out of a study of cytomegalovirus exposure and HLA in healthy donors (dated by TCRdb to 2016 to 2017). About the investigation overall: According to an earlier analysis of several hundred of the donors, some 180 million T cells yielded roughly 110 million unique TCR beta sequences and about 300 Gb of sequence data. Several DR-DQ haplotypes were handled as single units for association and clustering because linkage in the cohort was strong. Besides the first cohort of approximately 710 subjects, a separate validation cohort made up of 95 to 150 different subjects was used. The aim of the study was to test whether cataloging public T cell receptors could identify signatures of past pathogen exposure. Donor age, sex, ethnicity and CMV serostatus were collected together with the repertoire data. HLA typing included class I and class II loci at four-digit resolution. Every repertoire in the discovery cohort had been generated on one and the same sequencing platform. Among the approximately 430 genotyped donors, 75% to 90% belonged to the genetic ancestry cluster associated with self-reported Caucasian donors. An early release that covered about 600 HLA-typed donors contained around 300 gigabases of sequencing data and around 80 million unique TCR sequences. Across approximately 400 genotyped donors of the cohort, an average of approximately 200,000 unique TCR beta nucleotide sequences per donor were sequenced, and approximately 17% of those sequences were non-productive. To predict cytomegalovirus infection status, the study combined high-throughput TCR immunosequencing, statistical association of individual TCRs with disease status, and machine learning. A later analysis re-examined previously published TCR beta repertoires from over 500 donors and added high-resolution HLA genotyping to investigate patterns of TCR occurrence. A later genetic analysis took genome-wide SNP genotypes for about 55% of the roughly 670 donors and used that subset as a discovery cohort. To decide whether each TCR beta V gene segment behaved as functional or pseudogenic, an earlier analysis of fewer than 750 of the donors relied on high-throughput TCR beta sequencing. The study profiled the T cell repertoires of fewer than 850 subjects by immunosequencing and related them to cytomegalovirus serostatus. The number of donors typed differed by locus, with 629-630 for A, B, C, DRB1 and DQB1, roughly 520 for DQA1, 606 for DPA1, and approximately 470 for DPB1. Rather than drawing on any new phenotypic data, the later analysis identified candidate immune exposures from TCR beta sequences and the way those sequences occurred across donors.

This clone was seen only a few times. Its antigen is still unknown. No per-base quality is available; no much larger clone lies one base away. Library preparation used the immunoSEQ multiplex PCR assay. For the multiplex PCR, a mixture combining 60 forward primers for TCR Vbeta segments and 13 reverse primers for TCR Jbeta segments was used. The CDR3 region of rearranged TCR beta genes was amplified from genomic DNA with a multiplex PCR assay. The amplified TCR beta libraries were sequenced on the Illumina HiSeq System as 87-base-pair reads. Per the authors' processing: A later analysis counted about 80 million unique TCR beta chains across the 666 repertoires, and some 11 million of these chains were shared by at least two donors. To remove PCR and sequencing errors, raw reads were error-corrected and collapsed into unique sequences using a nearest-neighbor algorithm that merged closely related sequences. To assign V, D and J gene segments, CDR3 sequences were aligned to IMGT reference sequences. For a sequence to be retained, at least a six-nucleotide match to both a V gene segment and a J gene segment was required. A rearrangement was called productive if the CDR3 had no stop codons and remained in frame with V and J, and every other rearrangement was called non-productive. CDR3 was defined according to IMGT convention as the region running from the second conserved V-encoded cysteine to the conserved J-encoded phenylalanine. Sequences without an unambiguous match to a single V gene segment were excluded from the earlier analysis of about 600 of the donors. In an earlier analysis of several hundred of the donors, V segments were called functional above 56.7% productive rearrangements and were called segregating when the between-donor standard deviation exceeded 5%. A statistical classification framework was built for diagnosing cytomegalovirus status from the catalog of TCR beta chain sequences. V and J gene assignment, in a later analysis, came from comparing TCR nucleotide sequences with IMGT/GENE-DB human TR gene sequences. Using the TCRdist pipeline, a later analysis assigned CDR3 sequences along with most-parsimonious VDJ recombination scenarios. A later analysis defined each TCR beta chain by its CDR3 amino acid sequence plus V-gene family, and excluded reads lacking a unique V-gene family. In a later analysis, nearly 600 highly shared, low-generation-probability nucleotide sequences were removed to address suspected cross-contamination and a sequencing artifact. A later analysis calculated a clonal expansion index for each public chain from normalized within-repertoire ranks of inferred template counts. In a later analysis, generation probabilities were computed with a VDJ recombination model fitted to out-of-frame rearrangements, and the resulting probabilities were checked against IGoR. In a later analysis, TCR-TCR, TCR-HLA and TCR-CMV co-occurrence was scored with hypergeometric tests, and a repertoire-size bias correction was applied to TCR pairs. A later analysis estimated false discovery rates by permuting HLA or CMV assignments 20 times. In a later analysis, co-occurring TCRs were grouped using DBSCAN, with TCRdist sequence similarity added in when clustering inside HLA-allele-positive subsets. Repertoires with fewer than 30,000 or more than 120,000 public chains, plus five repertoires with anomalous nucleotide sharing, were excluded from co-occurrence clustering. Drawn from immuneACCESS, this table holds only the in-frame rearrangements with V and J called that TCRdb kept. Clones are partly lost; checked studies trace under half to an unresolved V gene and leave the rest unexplained. That table is the source of V, J and clone size, and D and trimming were worked out from the DNA. This sample is represented by fewer than 85,000 clones; 60% to 85% of them were singletons. Of the sample, 5.5% to 6% is held by the ten largest clones.

The cohort was made up of 650 to 700 healthy bone marrow donors. Cohort members were all nominally healthy when sampled, although unrecorded immune exposures were likely present. The donor tested CMV seropositive and was one of the 289 seropositive cohort members. A peripheral blood sample was provided by each donor, and peripheral blood mononuclear cells were used for TCR beta sequencing. The Qiagen DNeasy Blood Extraction Kit was used to extract genomic DNA from the blood cell samples. The paper's findings and limits, for the study overall: In a later analysis, HLA-associated TCR beta chains were found to be more clonally expanded and to have lower generation probabilities than equally common non-associated chains. Most CMV-associated TCR beta chains appeared to be HLA-restricted in a later analysis, and the HLA associations seemed to be driven largely by CMV exposure. In an earlier analysis of around 600 of the donors, most TCR beta V segments appeared in productive rearrangements about 87% or about 30% of the time, broadly matching IMGT annotations. Presence/absence analyses assumed roughly uniform sequencing depth across donors, an assumption that may not hold. Cytomegalovirus status was reported to be diagnosed by the classifier with high specificity and sensitivity in both the original and validation cohorts. The cohort was sequenced for TCR beta chains only, and without alpha or paired-chain data the features that could be detected were limited. The study listed 150 to 200 TCR beta chains as associated with cytomegalovirus. When HLA alleles, especially DR and DQ, strongly co-occurred, TCR associations were difficult to assign to individual alleles. The 87-base-pair reads could not distinguish some IMGT-functional V segments, including TRBV6-2 and TRBV6-3, so those segments were excluded. Across donors, most TCR sequences were observed very rarely, whereas some public TCRs were present in many individuals. According to a later analysis, parvovirus B19, influenza, CMV and Epstein-Barr virus appeared linked to several top co-occurrence clusters. At a false discovery rate of 0.05, a later analysis linked around 17,000 TCR beta sequences to specific HLA alleles. In vitro tests confirmed that a few of the cytomegalovirus-associated TCR beta chains recognize cytomegalovirus antigens. In a later genetic analysis, a missense DCLRE1C variant was associated with V-gene and J-gene trimming of TCR beta chains, and the association was replicated in an independent cohort. The authors suggested that the approach could potentially be extended to other disease states and immunological phenotypes. A further reported finding was that TCR beta sequences accurately predicted the HLA-A and HLA-B alleles for most subjects in the first cohort. The earlier analysis of fewer than 750 of the donors excluded roughly 17 rarely observed V segments, including chromosome 9 orphons, because counts were too low. The only immune exposure information available for the cohort was CMV serostatus. Because HLA typing was unavailable for some donors at each locus, only the typed subset was used in association tests. Linkage disequilibrium might explain the correlated functional status among segregating V segments, but an unknown experimental factor could not be ruled out. Compared with the roughly 700-donor mean, donors in an Asian-associated ancestry cluster had fewer N-insertions in productive TCRs, according to a later genetic analysis. In a later analysis, TCR association rates were found to vary across HLA loci, with the most associated TCRs seen for DRB1 alleles and the fewest for HLA-C alleles. A group of highly shared sequence variants was considered likely to be a technical artifact of the sequencing pipeline.

Spanning cysteine to phenylalanine, the CDR3 consists of 15 amino acids. The retained sequence is limited to the CDR3, 45 bases, with the frame set at the first base. In the germline V gene, CDR1 corresponds to MDHEN and CDR2 to SYDVKM. V and J are truncated by 3 bases and 6 bases respectively, leaving an intervening sequence of 15 bases. The chain employs TRBV28 and TRBJ2-1, with TRBD2 tentatively as D gene (5 bases match). Sequencing was done on a sample of PBMCs. This clonotype was sampled from a young man in good health and CMV-seropositive. CDR3 sequence: CASSFSGLSGNEQFF. The nucleotide sequence reads TGTGCCAGCAGTTTTTCCGGACTGAGCGGCAATGAGCAGTTCTTC.